Listed here are 14 T cell receptor beta chains from one sample, sequenced in a study of T cell responses to AZD1222 COVID-19 vaccine. Profiling relied on immunoSEQ multiplex PCR, and the TCRdb table lists in-frame clones only, not all of them. The sample contains about 160,000 clones, around nine tenths of which appear only once. The material was peripheral blood, obtained 28 days after the second AZD1222 dose. These receptors all stem from an adult who received the AZD1222 COVID-19 vaccine.

In nucleotides, the CDR3 is TGTGCCAGCAGTGAAGGGCGGGTATCTACCGGGGAGCTGTTTTTT. Its protein product is CASSEGRVSTGELFF. V and J are TRBV6-1 and TRBJ2-2; possibly TRBD2 for D (5 bases). Trimming took 1 base from V and 5 from J, leaving 11 bases between them. The CDR3 has 15 amino acids. From germline, CDR1 is MNHNS and CDR2 SASEGT.

The CDR3 nucleotides are TGTGCCTGGAGTGTGGGGGGGGCCTATTACGTC. Protein product: CAWSVGGAYYV. This chain joins TRBV30 and TRBJ2-7; weak D call: TRBD2 (7 bases). CDR3 length: 11 residues. Trimming shortened V by 0 bases and J by 13 bases, and 13 bases separated the two germline ends. CDR1 is GTSNPN and CDR2 is SVGIG in the germline V gene (reference sequence).

The J gene is TRBJ1-1, the V gene TRBV18; D gene uncertain. Trimming removed 6 bases from V and 3 bases from J, with 14 bases in between. In germline, CDR1 is KGHSH, CDR2 LQKENI. The CDR3 loop spans 14 amino acids. The DNA for the CDR3 is TGTGCCAGCTCTCGTTTCGAAAGGGACACTGAAGCTTTCTTT. Its protein is CASSRFERDTEAFF. Variable domain in full (rest from reference TRBV18 and TRBJ1-1): NAGVMQNPRHLVRRRGQEARLRCSPMKGHSHVYWYRQLPEEGLKFMVYLQKENIIDESGMPKERFSAEFPKEGPSILRIQQVVRGDSAAYFCASSRFERDTEAFFGQGTRLTVV.

V is TRBV6-6 and J is TRBJ1-2; 8 nucleotides agree with TRBD1. The V segment lost 8 bases and the J segment 4 bases; nucleotides outside the gene matches: 6. This CDR3 region has 13 residues. Per germline, CDR1 MNHNY and CDR2 SVGAGI (reference sequence). CDR3 region: CASGSGQGYGYTF. CDR3 DNA sequence: TGTGCCAGCGGTTCTGGACAGGGCTATGGCTACACCTTC.

V usage is TRBV4-1 and J usage is TRBJ1-1; 11 bases agree with TRBD1. CDR3 size: 15 residues. V was pared by 4 bases and J by 4 bases, with 5 bases of the junction left unmatched. CDR1 MGHRA and CDR2 YSYEKL come from the germline V gene. As DNA, the CDR3 is TGCGCCAGCAGCCTTGCGGGACAGGGGGGCACTGAAGCTTTCTTT. Translation: CASSLAGQGGTEAFF.

This chain uses TRBV12-3 or TRBV12-4 with TRBJ1-3; 8 nucleotides align to TRBD1. With 5 bases clipped from V and 8 bases from J, the junction kept 2 bases outside the gene matches. This CDR3 is 12 amino acids long. The CDR3: CASSDRGHTIYF. The CDR3 bases are TGTGCCAGCAGTGACAGGGGTCACACCATATATTTT.

This chain joins TRBV7-8 and TRBJ1-1; weak D call: TRBD1 (6 bases). CDR1 SGHVS and CDR2 FQNEAQ come from the germline V gene. CDR3 length: 16 amino acids. Deletions cut 5 bases from V and 1 base from J, with 17 bases between. In nucleotides, the CDR3 is TGTGCCAGCAGCGTAGGGGGACCGTTCGAGAACACTGAAGCTTTCTTT. Translated: CASSVGGPFENTEAFF.

The chain carries TRBV7-8 and TRBJ1-3, with TRBD1 as a possible D gene (5 bases). CDR1 and CDR2 from the germline V gene are SGHVS and FQNEAQ. The CDR3 runs 16 residues. Trimming took off 1 base at V and 4 bases at J, with 14 bases between the two ends. Written as DNA, the CDR3 is TGTGCCAGCAGCTTAGGAGGCGGGACGGGCGGAAACACCATATATTTT. This encodes CASSLGGGTGGNTIYF.

The chain combines TRBV19 with TRBJ2-4; tentatively, D is TRBD1 (6 bases). This CDR3 spans 14 amino acids. Per the germline V gene, CDR1 is LNHDA and CDR2 is SQIVND (reference sequence). Trimming stripped 8 bases from V and 3 bases from J, with 14 bases between. The CDR3 sequence: CASSNPGDKNIQYF. The CDR3 nucleotides read TGTGCCAGTTCTAACCCAGGGGACAAAAACATTCAGTACTTC.

The rearrangement links TRBV6-5 to TRBJ1-1; 7 bases agree with TRBD1. V shed 2 bases and J 8 bases; nucleotides not matched to a gene: 11. Per the germline V gene, CDR1 is MNHEY and CDR2 is SVGAGI. This CDR3 is 15 amino acids long. CDR3 amino acids: CASSYVRGRGIEAFF. For the CDR3, the DNA is TGTGCCAGCAGTTACGTCAGGGGGAGAGGTATAGAAGCTTTCTTT.

This chain connects TRBV5-5 to TRBJ1-1; no definite D call. Germline CDR1 SGHKS, CDR2 YYEKEE (reference sequence). Trimming removed 4 bases at V and 1 base at J, with 8 bases between. The CDR3 sequence is 13 residues long. This chain's CDR3 is CASSPDPNTEAFF. CDR3 DNA sequence: TGTGCCAGCAGCCCGGACCCGAACACTGAAGCTTTCTTT.

The gene calls are TRBV4-2 and TRBJ2-2; TRBD2 agrees at 13 bases. The CDR3 contains 17 residues. Germline V lookup: CDR1 LGHNA, CDR2 YNFKEQ. Losses at the gene ends were 4 bases for V and 3 bases for J; bases not matched to a gene: 5. The CDR3 nucleotides are TGTGCCAGCAGCCGACTAGCGGGGGGAGCGGACACCGGGGAGCTGTTTTTT. It encodes CASSRLAGGADTGELFF.

This sequence joins TRBV6-5 and TRBJ1-1; D is possibly TRBD1 (6 bases). This CDR3 has 14 residues. The V gene's germline CDR1 is MNHEY and CDR2 SVGAGI. Trimming stripped 7 bases from V and 6 bases from J, with 18 bases between. This CDR3 reads CASNPLGGRAEAFF. The CDR3 bases are TGTGCCAGCAACCCTCTAGGGGGGAGAGCTGAAGCTTTCTTT.

The chain links TRBV5-1 to TRBJ2-5, with 15 bases aligning to TRBD2. The CDR3 consists of 18 residues. Unmatched junction bases numbered 7, after V lost 0 bases and J lost 4 bases. From germline, CDR1 is SGHRS and CDR2 YFSETQ. CDR3 nucleotide sequence: TGCGCCAGCAGCTTGGGGAAAATGGGACTAGCGGGAGGAGAGACCCAGTACTTC. Encoded protein: CASSLGKMGLAGGETQYF.